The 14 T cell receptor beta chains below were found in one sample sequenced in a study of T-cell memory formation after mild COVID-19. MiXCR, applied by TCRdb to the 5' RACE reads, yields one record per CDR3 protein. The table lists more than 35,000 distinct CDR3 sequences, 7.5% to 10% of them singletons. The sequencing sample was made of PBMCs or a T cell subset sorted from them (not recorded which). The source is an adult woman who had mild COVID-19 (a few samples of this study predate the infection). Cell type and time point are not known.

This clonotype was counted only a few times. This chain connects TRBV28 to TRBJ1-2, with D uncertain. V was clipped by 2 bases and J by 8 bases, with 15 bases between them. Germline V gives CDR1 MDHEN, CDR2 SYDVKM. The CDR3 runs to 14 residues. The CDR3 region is CASSLVSGFLGYTF. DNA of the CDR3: TGTGCCAGCAGTTTAGTGTCGGGGTTTCTAGGCTACACCTTC.

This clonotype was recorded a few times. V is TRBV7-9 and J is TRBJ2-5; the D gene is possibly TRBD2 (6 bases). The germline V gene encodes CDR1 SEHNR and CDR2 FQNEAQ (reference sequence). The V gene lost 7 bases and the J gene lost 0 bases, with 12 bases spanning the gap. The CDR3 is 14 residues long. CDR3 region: CASIKGGNQETQYF. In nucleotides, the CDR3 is TGTGCCAGCATAAAAGGAGGGAACCAAGAGACCCAGTACTTC.

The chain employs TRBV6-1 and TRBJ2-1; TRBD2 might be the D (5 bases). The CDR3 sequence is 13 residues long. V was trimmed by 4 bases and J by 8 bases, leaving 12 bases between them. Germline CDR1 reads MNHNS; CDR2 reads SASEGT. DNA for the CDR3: TGTGCCAGCAGTGGACGGTTTAGCGATGAGCAGTTCTTC. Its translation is CASSGRFSDEQFF.

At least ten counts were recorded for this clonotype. As DNA, the CDR3 is TGTGCCAGCAGACACACTAGCGGATCAGATACGCAGTATTTT. This codes for CASRHTSGSDTQYF. The rearrangement joins TRBV6-2 or TRBV6-3 to TRBJ2-3; 8 bases line up with TRBD2. The V and J ends lost 6 bases and 4 bases, in that order; junction bases with no gene match: 6. The length of the CDR3 is 14 residues. Germline values: CDR1 MNHEY, CDR2 SVGEGT.

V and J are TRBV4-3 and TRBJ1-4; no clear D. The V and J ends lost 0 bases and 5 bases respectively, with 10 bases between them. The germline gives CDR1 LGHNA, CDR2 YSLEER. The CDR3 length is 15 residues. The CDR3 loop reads CASSQEAAPNEKLFF. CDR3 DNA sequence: TGCGCCAGCAGCCAAGAAGCGGCTCCAAATGAAAAACTGTTTTTT.

The CDR3: CASSEGGTGAYEQYF. CDR3 bases: TGTGCCAGCAGTGAAGGGGGGACAGGTGCCTACGAGCAGTACTTC. The chain uses TRBV6-1 and TRBJ2-7, with 8 positions matching TRBD1. J lost 2 bases, V lost 1 base, and 4 bases had no gene match. CDR1 is MNHNS and CDR2 is SASEGT in the germline V gene. The CDR3 is 15 amino acids.

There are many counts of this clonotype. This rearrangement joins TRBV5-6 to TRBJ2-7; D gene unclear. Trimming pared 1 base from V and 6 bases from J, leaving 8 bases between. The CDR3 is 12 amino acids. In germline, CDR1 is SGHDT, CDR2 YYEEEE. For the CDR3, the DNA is TGTGCCAGCAGCTTGTATGTGAGCGAGCAGTACTTC. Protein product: CASSLYVSEQYF.

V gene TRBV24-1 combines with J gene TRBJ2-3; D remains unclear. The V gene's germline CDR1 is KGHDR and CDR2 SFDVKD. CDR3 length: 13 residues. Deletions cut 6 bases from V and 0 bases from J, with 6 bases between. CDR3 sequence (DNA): TGTGCCACCAGTCCCGGGAGCACAGATACGCAGTATTTT. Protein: CATSPGSTDTQYF.

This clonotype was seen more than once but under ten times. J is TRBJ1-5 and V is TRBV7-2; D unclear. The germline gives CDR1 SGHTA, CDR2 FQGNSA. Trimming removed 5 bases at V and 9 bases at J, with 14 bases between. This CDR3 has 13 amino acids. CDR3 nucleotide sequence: TGTGCCAGCAGCCCGGACTGGGGTTGGCCCCAGCATTTT. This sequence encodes CASSPDWGWPQHF.

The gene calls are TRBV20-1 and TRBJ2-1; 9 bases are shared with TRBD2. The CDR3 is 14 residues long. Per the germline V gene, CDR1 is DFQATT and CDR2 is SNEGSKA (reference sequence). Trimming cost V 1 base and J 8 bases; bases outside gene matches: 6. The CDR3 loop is CSARGSGGIYEQFF. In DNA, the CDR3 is TGCAGTGCTAGAGGTAGCGGGGGTATCTATGAGCAGTTCTTC.

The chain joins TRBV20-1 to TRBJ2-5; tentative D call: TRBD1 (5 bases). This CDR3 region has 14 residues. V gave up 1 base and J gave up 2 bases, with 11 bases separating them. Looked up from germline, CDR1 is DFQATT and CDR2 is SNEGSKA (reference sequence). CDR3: CSARAIGAQETQYF. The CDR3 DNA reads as TGCAGTGCTAGAGCGATAGGGGCTCAAGAGACCCAGTACTTC.

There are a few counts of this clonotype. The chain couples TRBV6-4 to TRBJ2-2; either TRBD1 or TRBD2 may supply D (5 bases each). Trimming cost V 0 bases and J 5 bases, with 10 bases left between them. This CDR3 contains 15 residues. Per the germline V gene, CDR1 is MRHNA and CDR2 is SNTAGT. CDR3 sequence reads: CASSDSIGATGELFF. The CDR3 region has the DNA TGTGCCAGCAGTGACTCAATCGGGGCGACCGGGGAGCTGTTTTTT.

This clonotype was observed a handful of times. In nucleotides, the CDR3 is TGCAGTGGAGCTTGGGACAGAAACTATGGCTACACCTTC. Residues: CSGAWDRNYGYTF. The rearrangement joins TRBV20-1 to TRBJ1-2; the match to TRBD1 covers 7 bases. Germline-derived CDR1 and CDR2 are DFQATT and SNEGSKA (reference sequence). Trimming took 7 bases from V and 2 from J; bases not matched to a gene: 7. The CDR3 spans 13 residues.

In DNA form, the CDR3 reads TGTGCCAGCACCCAGGGAAATGAGCAGTTCTTC. Translated, it gives CASTQGNEQFF. The genes are TRBV6-2 or TRBV6-3 and TRBJ2-1; the D gene is possibly TRBD1 (5 bases). This CDR3 has 11 amino acids. Trimming removed 7 bases at V and 7 bases at J, with 8 bases between. The germline gives CDR1 MNHEY, CDR2 SVGEGT.